Included here is one T cell receptor beta chain sequence, with context. The data were taken from a study of blood T cell repertoires in COVID-19. Study-level information: The United States, Italy and Spain supplied acute and convalescent COVID-19 samples. PBMCs, B-cell-depleted T cells, or T cells provided the cDNA or gDNA that made up the material.

Clones were sequenced by immunoSEQ multiplex PCR, and TCRdb holds only the in-frame ones, with some missing. The profile covers 130,000 or so clones, with around four fifths appearing a single time and just under 25% taken by the ten largest. Germline CDR1 and CDR2: MNHEY and SVGAGI. V was shortened by 4 bases and J by 1 base, with 10 bases between the two germline ends. CDR3 size: 14 residues. Sequencing was performed on peripheral blood. The chain employs TRBV6-5 and TRBJ1-1; a possible D gene is TRBD1 (5 bases). The origin of this receptor is a human donor in a cohort sampled during active COVID-19. The CDR3, as DNA: TGTGCCAGCAGTTCGACAGTTGCGAACACTGAAGCTTTCTTT. The encoded protein is CASSSTVANTEAFF.